The 24 T cell receptor beta chains below come from one sample, sequenced in a study of shared T cell receptors in the human thymus. Profiling relied on immunoSEQ multiplex PCR, and the TCRdb table lists in-frame clones only, not all of them. The sample lists 640,000 or so clones, more than 75% seen once, with roughly 0.0094% in the top ten. These same data were also listed under a study on human thymus T cells.

The sequenced sample consisted of thymocytes. The receptors here all came from a boy in the first two years of life with a congenital heart defect.

The CDR3 region has the DNA TGTGCCAGCTCACCAAAGATCATTGACAAACCTAATAGCAATCAGCCCCAGCATTTT. It yields the protein CASSPKIIDKPNSNQPQHF. The chain links TRBV18 to TRBJ1-5; D call uncertain. Trimming shortened V by 2 bases and J by 0 bases, and 20 bases separated the two germline ends. The germline V gene encodes CDR1 KGHSH and CDR2 LQKENI. The CDR3 loop spans 19 amino acids.

This rearrangement joins TRBV6-1 to TRBJ2-5; TRBD2 agrees at 7 bases. Trimming took 0 bases from V and 5 from J; bases not matched to a gene: 12. Germline CDR1 MNHNS, CDR2 SASEGT. The CDR3 is 17 residues long. The CDR3 nucleotides read TGTGCCAGCAGTGAAGCACCCTTCCCGGGACTACTGGAGACCCAGTACTTC. Protein sequence: CASSEAPFPGLLETQYF.

The rearrangement joins TRBV29-1 to TRBJ1-5; the match to TRBD1 covers 9 bases. Germline V gene sequence: CDR1 SQVTM, CDR2 ANQGSEA. The CDR3 runs 13 residues. Trimming cost V 5 bases and J 7 bases; bases outside gene matches: 6. The CDR3 sequence is CSVRTGGGQPQHF. The CDR3, as DNA: TGCAGCGTTCGTACAGGGGGCGGACAGCCCCAGCATTTT.

The table lists this clone with a count of one. This chain uses TRBV28 with TRBJ1-2, with TRBD1 matching 9 bases. This CDR3 has 16 amino acids. V was pared by 7 bases and J by 5 bases, with 14 bases of the junction left unmatched. Per the germline V gene, CDR1 is MDHEN and CDR2 is SYDVKM. This CDR3 reads CASTRRSMGQGYGYTF. CDR3 coding DNA: TGTGCCAGCACCCGTCGGTCGATGGGACAGGGATATGGCTACACCTTC.

This clone was detected only once. CDR3 nucleotides: TGTGCCAGCAGGGGAAGCGGGACCCCTGTGTACGAGCAGTACTTC. Protein product: CASRGSGTPVYEQYF. V is TRBV28 and J is TRBJ2-7; 7 nucleotides agree with TRBD2. In germline, CDR1 is MDHEN, CDR2 SYDVKM. V trimming: 6 bases; J trimming: 4 bases; junction bases outside the gene matches: 12. The CDR3 contains 15 residues.

The V call is TRBV27, the J call TRBJ2-7; TRBD2 is a possible D gene (6 bases). Trimming cost V 5 bases and J 2 bases, with 19 bases left between them. Germline V gives CDR1 MNHEY, CDR2 SMNVEV (reference sequence). The CDR3 loop spans 16 amino acids. The CDR3 protein is CASSPPPGDFPYEQYF. The CDR3 DNA reads TGTGCCAGCAGTCCGCCCCCGGGGGACTTTCCCTACGAGCAGTACTTC.

V and J are TRBV28 and TRBJ2-1, with D possibly being TRBD1 (6 bases). CDR3 size: 14 residues. Germline CDR1 MDHEN, CDR2 SYDVKM. Trimming took 6 bases from V and 8 from J, leaving 17 bases between them. For the CDR3, the DNA is TGTGCCAGCAGGCCCGGGACACCTTTCTATGAGCAGTTCTTC. Its protein is CASRPGTPFYEQFF.

This chain's CDR3 is CASSAKTGTRDTGELFF. The CDR3, as DNA: TGTGCCAGCAGTGCCAAAACCGGGACTAGAGACACCGGGGAGCTGTTTTTT. The rearrangement joins TRBV6-1 to TRBJ2-2, with TRBD2 matching 8 bases. V shed 4 bases, J shed 3 bases, and the junction held 10 bases outside the gene matches. This CDR3 is 17 amino acids long. Germline V lookup: CDR1 MNHNS, CDR2 SASEGT.

Note on this clone: A junction boundary mismatches the germline segment, possibly from a read error. The same CDR3 also results from other DNA sequences found in this sample. The chain links TRBV12-5 to TRBJ1-5; D unclear. Germline lookup yields CDR1 LGHNT and CDR2 FRNRAP. The CDR3 has 12 residues. DNA for the CDR3: TGCGCTAGTGGTTTGGCTAATCAGCCCCAGCATTTT. Translation gives CASGLANQPQHF.

A word on this clone: Germline is not matched at one junction end, which may reflect a read error. V and J are TRBV5-1 and TRBJ1-1, with 7 positions matching TRBD1. The CDR3 runs to 15 residues. CDR1 and CDR2 (germline): SGHRS, YFSETQ. This chain's CDR3 is CASSLEIRGNSEAFF. The CDR3 coding sequence is TGCGCCAGCAGCTTGGAGATCAGGGGGAACTCTGAAGCTTTCTTT.

This sequence joins TRBV18 and TRBJ1-2; D gene unclear. Germline V lookup: CDR1 KGHSH, CDR2 LQKENI. Trimming removed 8 bases from V and 8 bases from J, with 21 bases in between. The CDR3 loop spans 14 amino acids. As DNA, the CDR3 is TGTGCCAGCGCAGGAGGTAGTAGAAGTTGCGGCTACACCTTC. Translating it yields CASAGGSRSCGYTF. The whole variable domain, filled in from reference TRBV18 and TRBJ1-2, reads NAGVMQNPRHLVRRRGQEARLRCSPMKGHSHVYWYRQLPEEGLKFMVYLQKENIIDESGMPKERFSAEFPKEGPSILRIQQVVRGDSAAYFCASAGGSRSCGYTFGSGTRLTVV.

This rearrangement joins TRBV5-6 to TRBJ2-5; D remains unclear. The tail of the sequence fits TRBJ2-7 better, so the J call may be wrong. This CDR3 contains 14 residues. CDR1 is SGHDT, CDR2 YYEEEE, per germline. The CDR3 protein is CASSESPRTYEQYF. DNA for the CDR3: TGTGCCAGCAGCGAGTCGCCAAGAACCTACGAGCAGTACTTC.

This clone was counted between two and nine times. The chain has TRBV5-4 and TRBJ2-7; 9 nucleotides agree with TRBD1. The V and J ends lost 2 bases and 2 bases, in that order; junction bases with no gene match: 5. The germline gives CDR1 SGHNT, CDR2 YYREEE (reference sequence). The CDR3 sequence is 15 residues long. The CDR3 DNA reads TGTGCCAGCAGCTTCGGACAGGGGCGGACCTACGAGCAGTACTTC. This codes for CASSFGQGRTYEQYF.

The chain has TRBV5-6 and TRBJ2-7; D is ambiguous. Germline loops: CDR1 SGHDT, CDR2 YYEEEE. This CDR3 spans 12 amino acids. Trimming stripped 3 bases from V and 0 bases from J, with 4 bases between. The CDR3 nucleotides read TGTGCCAGCAGCTCCCACTCCTACGAGCAGTACTTC. This gives the protein CASSSHSYEQYF.

V and J are TRBV7-2 and TRBJ1-6; 9 nucleotides line up with TRBD1. The CDR3 totals 16 residues. Germline V gene lookup returns CDR1 SGHTA and CDR2 FQGNSA. Trimming cost V 3 bases and J 7 bases; bases outside gene matches: 7. This chain's CDR3 is CASSFPKGTGNSPLHF. CDR3 sequence (DNA): TGTGCCAGCAGCTTCCCGAAAGGGACAGGGAATTCACCCCTCCACTTT.

This chain joins TRBV28 and TRBJ1-4, with D maybe TRBD1 (5 bases). The CDR3 extends over 19 amino acids. V dropped 6 bases and J dropped 3 bases, with 26 bases sitting between them. Per the germline V gene, CDR1 is MDHEN and CDR2 is SYDVKM. The CDR3 coding sequence is TGTGCCAGCAGCCCCGGGGGGGTTCTCTTGGGGTGGGCTAATGAAAAACTGTTTTTT. This codes for CASSPGGVLLGWANEKLFF.

The chain is built from TRBV6-5 and TRBJ2-1; possibly TRBD2 for D (5 bases). The CDR3 totals 15 residues. CDR1 MNHEY and CDR2 SVGAGI come from the germline V gene. Deletions cut 2 bases from V and 3 bases from J, with 11 bases between. This chain's CDR3 is CASSYNEGLYNEQFF. The CDR3 region has the DNA TGTGCCAGCAGTTACAATGAGGGCCTCTACAATGAGCAGTTCTTC.

The chain combines TRBV6-1 with TRBJ1-2, with TRBD1 as a possible D gene (5 bases). The V end lost 4 bases, the J end lost 6 bases, and 9 bases lay between the germline ends. The CDR3 runs 12 residues. Germline V gives CDR1 MNHNS, CDR2 SASEGT. The DNA for the CDR3 is TGTGCCAGCAGTGGGACATGCCATGGCTACACCTTC. Residues: CASSGTCHGYTF.

V is TRBV15 and J is TRBJ2-5; TRBD2 matches at 9 bases. The length of the CDR3 is 16 residues. The ends lost 1 base at V and 5 bases at J; junction bases unmatched: 8. Germline lookup yields CDR1 LNHNV and CDR2 YYDKDF (reference sequence). In DNA form, the CDR3 reads TGTGCCACCAGCAGAGGCCATAGCGGGAGACGGGAGACCCAGTACTTC. Amino acid sequence: CATSRGHSGRRETQYF. Combining the CDR3 with reference TRBV15 and TRBJ2-5 gives the whole variable domain DAMVIQNPRYQVTQFGKPVTLSCSQTLNHNVMYWYQQKSSQAPKLLFHYYDKDFNNEADTPDNFQSRRPNTSFCFLDIRSPGLGDTAMYLCATSRGHSGRRETQYFGPGTRLLVL.

In this sample, this clone turned up once. This chain connects TRBV7-6 to TRBJ2-3; 9 bases line up with TRBD2. The length of the CDR3 is 17 residues. Per the germline V gene, CDR1 is SGHVS and CDR2 is FNYEAQ. After removal of 1 base from V and 3 bases from J, the junction contained 8 bases not matched to a gene. The chain's CDR3 is CASSLVGSGSSTDTQYF. CDR3 nucleotides: TGTGCCAGCAGCTTAGTCGGTAGCGGGAGCTCTACAGATACGCAGTATTTT.

The V call is TRBV15, the J call TRBJ1-5; D is ambiguous. V dropped 0 bases and J dropped 0 bases, with 12 bases sitting between them. The CDR3 extends over 17 amino acids. Germline assignment: CDR1 LNHNV and CDR2 YYDKDF (reference sequence). The CDR3 loop is CATSRDRGNYSNQPQHF. CDR3 nucleotide sequence: TGTGCCACCAGCAGAGATCGCGGCAACTATAGCAATCAGCCCCAGCATTTT.

The V call is TRBV6-6, the J call TRBJ2-7; 11 bases align to TRBD2. Germline loops: CDR1 MNHNY, CDR2 SVGAGI (reference sequence). The CDR3 contains 16 residues. Unmatched junction bases numbered 11, after V lost 6 bases and J lost 4 bases. Here the CDR3 DNA reads TGTGCCAGCAGCACCTACCCGGGACTAGCGGTATACGAGCAGTACTTC. It encodes CASSTYPGLAVYEQYF.

The rearrangement uses TRBV10-3 and TRBJ1-3; 8 nucleotides agree with TRBD1. Germline trimming cut 0 bases from V and 4 bases from J; bases unmatched to any gene: 8. Germline CDR1 reads ENHRY; CDR2 reads SYGVKD. The CDR3 extends over 17 amino acids. The CDR3 here is CAISESQQGEKGNTIYF. DNA of the CDR3: TGTGCCATCAGTGAGTCCCAACAGGGGGAAAAAGGAAACACCATATATTTT.

With regard to this clone: The sample carries other DNA sequences with the same CDR3. This chain connects TRBV6-5 to TRBJ2-5; 10 bases are shared with TRBD1. The CDR3 totals 15 residues. V shed 0 bases, J shed 5 bases, and the junction held 3 bases outside the gene matches. Looked up from germline, CDR1 is MNHEY and CDR2 is SVGAGI. CDR3 residues: CASSYSTGGGETQYF. CDR3 bases: TGTGCCAGCAGTTACTCGACAGGGGGCGGGGAGACCCAGTACTTC.